The next 21 T cell receptor beta chains were all read from a single sample in a study of T cell responses to AZD1222 COVID-19 vaccine. Libraries were prepared by immunoSEQ multiplex PCR; TCRdb keeps only in-frame clonotypes and omits some of them. The sample consists of around 140,000 clones, roughly 87% of them appearing once. The specimen was peripheral blood, collected 28 days after the second dose of the MenACWY control vaccine. The source is an adult who received the MenACWY meningococcal vaccine as a control.

The V and J genes are TRBV15 and TRBJ1-4; no reliable D call. Trimming shortened V by 2 bases and J by 3 bases, and 4 bases separated the two germline ends. CDR3 length: 13 amino acids. Looked up from germline, CDR1 is LNHNV and CDR2 is YYDKDF (reference sequence). The CDR3 DNA reads TGTGCCACCAGCAGATCCCCTAATGAAAAACTGTTTTTT. It translates to CATSRSPNEKLFF.

The chain combines TRBV5-1 with TRBJ2-7, with 9 bases that match TRBD1. The V and J ends lost 3 bases and 3 bases, in that order; junction bases with no gene match: 7. The germline gives CDR1 SGHRS, CDR2 YFSETQ. The CDR3 sequence is 15 residues long. The CDR3 DNA follows: TGCGCCAGCAGCTACACCGGGACAGGGAACTACGAGCAGTACTTC. Encoded protein: CASSYTGTGNYEQYF.

The chain employs TRBV5-1 and TRBJ1-1; no clear D gene. From germline, CDR1 is SGHRS and CDR2 YFSETQ. The CDR3 is 15 amino acids. The germline V and J ends were trimmed by 1 base and 1 base, with 11 bases remaining between them. CDR3 DNA: TGCGCCAGCAGCTTGTTTGGGGAGGGGAACACTGAAGCTTTCTTT. Translated, it gives CASSLFGEGNTEAFF.

This chain uses TRBV4-3 with TRBJ2-7; D unclear. Trimming left V 0 bases short and J 2 bases short, with 8 bases between. Germline V gives CDR1 LGHNA, CDR2 YSLEER. CDR3 length equals 14 residues. CDR3 region: CASSQDTATYEQYF. CDR3 DNA: TGCGCCAGCAGCCAAGATACAGCCACCTACGAGCAGTACTTC.

The chain links TRBV4-3 to TRBJ2-1; D uncertain. The V end was cut by 0 bases, the J end by 3 bases, with 6 bases between. The CDR3 runs 14 residues. Germline V gives CDR1 LGHNA, CDR2 YSLEER. CDR3 amino acids: CASSQDHSYNEQFF. In DNA, the CDR3 is TGCGCCAGCAGCCAAGATCACAGCTACAATGAGCAGTTCTTC.

The genes are TRBV2 and TRBJ1-2, with 10 bases matching TRBD1. The ends lost 6 bases at V and 7 bases at J; junction bases unmatched: 2. The CDR3 extends over 12 amino acids. The V gene's germline CDR1 is SNHLY and CDR2 FYNNEI. The CDR3 coding sequence is TGTGCCAGCAGAGACAGGGGGCCTGGCTACACCTTC. It yields the protein CASRDRGPGYTF.

The chain is built from TRBV27 and TRBJ1-2; D unclear. Germline V gene data show CDR1 as MNHEY and CDR2 as SMNVEV (reference sequence). This CDR3 is 13 amino acids long. Trimming removed 5 bases from V and 5 bases from J, with 12 bases in between. This chain's CDR3 is CASSAAIAYGYTF. The CDR3 bases are TGTGCCAGCAGTGCCGCCATCGCATATGGCTACACCTTC.

V is TRBV4-1 and J is TRBJ2-1; 7 nucleotides match TRBD2. The germline V gene has CDR1 MGHRA and CDR2 YSYEKL. The CDR3 is made up of 15 amino acids. The J segment lost 6 bases and the V segment lost 6 bases, leaving 11 bases of the junction unmatched. The CDR3 protein is CASRPTSAGSNEQFF. CDR3 bases: TGCGCCAGCAGACCTACTAGCGCGGGCAGCAATGAGCAGTTCTTC.

This chain connects TRBV19 to TRBJ2-3; D unresolved. Germline assignment: CDR1 LNHDA and CDR2 SQIVND (reference sequence). The CDR3 spans 15 residues. V lost 6 bases, J lost 2 bases, and 15 bases lay in between. In DNA form, the CDR3 reads TGTGCCAGTAGCCCGGCCGCAGCTCCCACAGATACGCAGTATTTT. Translation gives CASSPAAAPTDTQYF. Based on the CDR3 plus reference TRBV19 and TRBJ2-3, the full variable domain is DGGITQSPKYLFRKEGQNVTLSCEQNLNHDAMYWYRQDPGQGLRLIYYSQIVNDFQKGDIAEGYSVSREKKESFPLTVTSAQKNPTAFYLCASSPAAAPTDTQYFGPGTRLTVL.

The chain is built from TRBV28 and TRBJ2-7; D possibly uses TRBD1 or TRBD2 (6 bases each). Germline V lookup: CDR1 MDHEN, CDR2 SYDVKM. CDR3 length: 13 residues. V gave up 4 bases and J gave up 2 bases, with 9 bases separating them. CDR3 sequence: CASSWRGAYEQYF. In DNA, the CDR3 is TGTGCCAGCAGTTGGAGGGGGGCCTACGAGCAGTACTTC.

The V gene is TRBV6-5, the J gene TRBJ1-6, with TRBD1 matching over 11 bases. The trim removed 4 bases at V and 13 bases at J, leaving 6 bases unmatched. Germline V gene sequence: CDR1 MNHEY, CDR2 SVGAGI. This CDR3 is built from 14 residues. The CDR3 DNA reads TGTGCCAGCAGTTCGGACAGGGGGCAGGTCCCCCTCCACTTT. Its protein product is CASSSDRGQVPLHF.

The chain joins TRBV18 to TRBJ1-5, with D possibly being TRBD1 (5 bases). Germline assignment: CDR1 KGHSH and CDR2 LQKENI. CDR3 length: 19 residues. V was pared by 4 bases and J by 6 bases, with 28 bases between. In DNA, the CDR3 is TGTGCCAGCTCACTTGACCGGGACGGGACCCCTATAGCAAGTCAGCCCCAGCATTTT. It is translated as CASSLDRDGTPIASQPQHF.

V and J are TRBV21-1 and TRBJ1-1; TRBD1 is the table's D call, not checked against the DNA. TRBV21-1 constitutes a pseudogene. This CDR3 contains 12 residues. CDR3 sequence: CASSKDRTEAFF. The CDR3, as DNA: TGTGCCAGCAGCAAAGACAGGACTGAAGCTTTCTTT.

V and J are TRBV4-3 and TRBJ1-4; D is unresolved. V lost 0 bases and J lost 10, with 12 bases in between. CDR1 is LGHNA, CDR2 YSLEER, per germline. The CDR3 spans 14 residues. The CDR3 nucleotides read TGCGCCAGCAGCCAAGATACAGAGTCCACAAAACTGTTTTTT. This gives the protein CASSQDTESTKLFF.

This clone was detected only once. The V gene is TRBV14, the J gene TRBJ2-7; 7 bases agree with TRBD2. The junction had 10 bases not matched to a gene; V was cut back by 0 bases and J by 5 bases. Germline assignment: CDR1 SGHDN and CDR2 FVKESK. There are 16 residues in the CDR3. Written as DNA, the CDR3 is TGTGCCAGCAGCCAAGATAGGTTAGCGGGCCTGGACGAGCAGTACTTC. As protein: CASSQDRLAGLDEQYF.

The J gene is TRBJ1-2, the V gene TRBV4-3, with D possibly being TRBD1 (5 bases). V lost 2 bases to trimming and J lost 7 bases, with 20 bases between them. The germline gives CDR1 LGHNA, CDR2 YSLEER. The CDR3 is made up of 16 amino acids. As DNA, the CDR3 is TGCGCCAGCAGCCAATCTCGGGACGGGTGGCCGAGTGGCTACACCTTC. It specifies CASSQSRDGWPSGYTF.

In this sample, this clone turned up a few times. This chain joins TRBV5-4 and TRBJ1-1; D gene ambiguous. This CDR3 contains 13 residues. Germline values: CDR1 SGHNT, CDR2 YYREEE (reference sequence). V lost 5 bases and J lost 1, with 9 bases in between. This CDR3 is CASRFDGNTEAFF. DNA for the CDR3: TGTGCCAGCAGGTTTGACGGGAACACTGAAGCTTTCTTT.

The chain uses TRBV27 and TRBJ2-1, with 7 bases matching TRBD1. This CDR3 comprises 16 residues. The germline V gene has CDR1 MNHEY and CDR2 SMNVEV (reference sequence). Germline trimming cut 0 bases from V and 0 bases from J; bases unmatched to any gene: 2. In nucleotides, the CDR3 is TGTGCCAGCAGTTTATCGGGGACAGCCTCCTACAATGAGCAGTTCTTC. Encoded protein: CASSLSGTASYNEQFF.

This clone was picked up a small number of times. This CDR3 is CASSPHRTGDIQYF. Written as DNA, the CDR3 is TGCGCCAGCAGCCCCCACCGTACAGGGGACATTCAGTACTTC. The chain carries TRBV4-3 and TRBJ2-4; 7 positions agree with TRBD1. The CDR3 covers 14 residues. V was pared by 4 bases and J by 8 bases, with 8 bases of the junction left unmatched. CDR1 is LGHNA and CDR2 is YSLEER in the germline V gene.

The chain combines TRBV7-2 with TRBJ2-3; D is ambiguous. The germline gives CDR1 SGHTA, CDR2 FQGNSA. With 5 bases removed from V and 0 bases from J, the gap between germline ends came to 9 bases. The CDR3 contains 14 residues. The CDR3 reads CASSQLRSTDTQYF. In nucleotides, the CDR3 is TGTGCCAGCAGCCAGCTGCGGAGCACAGATACGCAGTATTTT. Variable domain in full (rest from reference TRBV7-2 and TRBJ2-3): GAGVSQSPSNKVTEKGKDVELRCDPISGHTALYWYRQSLGQGLEFLIYFQGNSAPDKSGLPSDRFSAERTGGSVSTLTIQRTQQEDSAVYLCASSQLRSTDTQYFGPGTRLTVL.

Here the CDR3 DNA reads TGTGCCAGCTCACCAAGACCGGGACCAGTGGGTCATGAGCAGTTCTTC. As protein: CASSPRPGPVGHEQFF. The chain carries TRBV18 and TRBJ2-1, with D tentatively TRBD1 or TRBD2 (5 bases each). Deletions cut 2 bases from V and 8 bases from J, with 19 bases between. The CDR3 sequence is 16 residues long. Germline CDR1 is KGHSH and CDR2 is LQKENI.